The following is a T cell receptor beta chain sequence with its context. Its antigen remains unidentified. The sample originates from a study of CD8+ T cells in alopecia areata. Study-level information: Tofacitinib treatment spanned 6 to 18 months, with 6 months off drug afterward. General study points: Alopecia totalis/universalis scalp especially showed more expanded CD8+ clones than normal scalp.

This CDR3 has 15 amino acids. CDR1 and CDR2 from the germline V gene are MNHEY and SVGAGI. V shed 2 bases, J shed 1 base, and the junction held 3 bases outside the gene matches. Stated treatment: oral pan-JAK inhibitor, 5-10 mg twice daily. Sequencing templates came from extracted RNA that was reverse transcribed into cDNA. The protocol was immunoSEQ multiplex PCR, while the TCRdb copy is restricted to in-frame clones and leaves out a portion. In the table there are 150,000 to 200,000 clones, less than 80% of which are singletons. This sequence joins TRBV6-5 and TRBJ2-3, with 7 bases matching TRBD1. This TCR derives from a human donor with alopecia areata. Specimen: CD4+ T cells sorted from blood, collected at week 24, from a patient treated with tofacitinib. The CDR3 sequence: CASSYRQGGTDTQYF. Here the CDR3 DNA reads TGTGCCAGCAGTTACCGACAGGGAGGCACAGATACGCAGTATTTT.